These T cell receptor beta chains were read from a single sample in a study of blood T cell repertoires in COVID-19. The assay was immunoSEQ multiplex PCR, and TCRdb's table has in-frame clones only and misses some. The sample has roughly 400,000 clones; roughly 89% are singletons. The sequencing input was PBMCs or T cells enriched from blood (not recorded which). These receptors were collected from a woman in her fifties or sixties who had recovered from COVID-19. Both conserved end residues are part of each CDR3. A D gene is named only where the DNA matches it firmly. Size is stated for part of the rows, as once, few or many counts, or as a class when the clone is expanded.

size,J,V,D,CDR3,DNA
few,TRBJ2-5,TRBV29-1,TRBD2,CSVEIFAAGTSVGTQYF,TGCAGCGTTGAAATTTTCGCCGCCGGGACTAGCGTTGGGACCCAGTACTTC
-,TRBJ1-5,TRBV14,-,CASSQAEGPQHF,TGTGCCAGCAGCCAAGCCGAGGGCCCCCAGCATTTT
-,TRBJ1-6,TRBV3-1/TRBV3-2,-,CASSQSRQLLPLHF,TGTGCCAGCAGCCAATCCCGACAGCTTTTGCCCCTCCACTTT
-,TRBJ1-5,TRBV30,-,CAWSRGQISNQPQHF,TGTGCCTGGAGCCGAGGACAGATTAGCAATCAGCCCCAGCATTTT
-,TRBJ1-2,TRBV28,-,CASSLPAEGYYGYTF,TGTGCCAGCAGTTTACCGGCGGAGGGCTACTATGGCTACACCTTC
-,TRBJ2-7,TRBV4-2,-,CASSQIQGYEQYF,TGTGCCAGCAGCCAAATACAGGGCTACGAGCAGTACTTC
once,TRBJ1-2,TRBV18,TRBD1,CASSPYAGTGTYGYTF,TGTGCCAGCTCACCATACGCCGGGACAGGGACCTATGGCTACACCTTC
-,TRBJ1-2,TRBV4-2,-,CASSQDLAGVSGYTF,TGTGCCAGCAGCCAAGATCTGGCGGGGGTTAGTGGCTACACCTTC
-,TRBJ1-4,TRBV19,-,CASSRRQARGEKLFF,TGTGCCAGTAGTAGGCGACAGGCCCGCGGCGAAAAACTGTTTTTT
-,TRBJ1-3,TRBV3-1/TRBV3-2,-,CASSPRTDRNTIYF,TGTGCCAGCAGCCCTCGGACAGATCGGAACACCATATATTTT
-,TRBJ2-7,TRBV2,TRBD2,CASSEFGRGDGEQYF,TGTGCCAGCAGTGAATTTGGGCGGGGGGACGGCGAGCAGTACTTC
-,TRBJ2-5,TRBV5-5,-,CASSVRDGEVGTQYF,TGTGCCAGCAGCGTGCGGGACGGCGAGGTCGGGACCCAGTACTTC
few,TRBJ1-3,TRBV6-1,-,CASSDSGGSGNTIYF,TGTGCCAGCAGTGATAGCGGGGGGAGTGGAAACACCATATATTTT
once,TRBJ2-1,TRBV27,-,CASRARYREGHEQFF,TGTGCCAGCAGGGCAAGATACAGGGAAGGGCATGAGCAGTTCTTC
-,TRBJ1-4,TRBV7-8,TRBD1,CASKGTDEATNEKLFF,TGTGCCAGCAAGGGGACAGATGAAGCAACTAATGAAAAACTGTTTTTT
once,TRBJ1-1,TRBV2,-,CASSERTEAFF,TGTGCCAGCAGTGAGCGCACTGAAGCTTTCTTT
-,TRBJ1-1,TRBV5-6,-,CASSFLEATEAFF,TGTGCCAGCAGCTTTTTGGAGGCCACTGAAGCTTTCTTT
-,TRBJ1-6,TRBV5-1,-,CASSLDTGNSPLHF,TGCGCCAGCAGCTTGGATACAGGCAATTCACCCCTCCACTTT
-,TRBJ1-4,TRBV7-3,TRBD1,CASSLTRVAGQGYEKLFF,TGTGCCAGCAGCTTAACGCGGGTGGCGGGACAGGGATATGAAAAACTGTTTTTT
-,TRBJ2-1,TRBV24-1,-,CATSGGVRLKAYNEQFF,TGTGCCACCAGTGGGGGGGTCAGGTTAAAAGCCTACAATGAGCAGTTCTTC
-,TRBJ1-1,TRBV5-1,TRBD1,CASIRGTGADTEAFF,TGCGCCAGCATAAGGGGAACAGGGGCGGACACTGAAGCTTTCTTT
-,TRBJ1-1,TRBV4-2,-,CASSQVWGDTEAFF,TGTGCCAGCAGCCAAGTGTGGGGGGACACTGAAGCTTTCTTT
few,TRBJ2-1,TRBV6-2/TRBV6-3,TRBD2,CASSYLAGGYNEQFF,TGTGCCAGCAGTTACCTAGCGGGGGGTTACAATGAGCAGTTCTTC
few,TRBJ2-7,TRBV28,-,CASSLYEQYF,TGTGCCAGCAGTCTCTACGAGCAGTACTTC
-,TRBJ1-4,TRBV19,-,CASSKFPGTNEKLFF,TGTGCCAGTAGTAAATTCCCCGGAACTAATGAAAAACTGTTTTTT
-,TRBJ1-2,TRBV4-3,TRBD1,CASSQDLRGREGYTF,TGCGCCAGCAGCCAAGATCTAAGGGGGCGAGAAGGCTACACCTTC
-,TRBJ2-5,TRBV28,TRBD2,CASGGGLEGWDF,TGTGCCAGCGGCGGGGGGTTGGAGGGTTGGGACTTC
-,TRBJ2-3,TRBV5-1,-,CASSFAVAVPDTQYF,TGCGCCAGCAGCTTCGCTGTAGCGGTTCCAGATACGCAGTATTTT
-,TRBJ2-5,TRBV11-2,TRBD2,CATTSAGGIQETQYF,TGTGCCACCACCTCCGCGGGGGGGATACAAGAGACCCAGTACTTC
-,TRBJ1-1,TRBV3-1/TRBV3-2,TRBD1,CASSLQGSIFVFF,TGTGCCAGCAGTCTACAGGGGAGTATTTTCGTTTTCTTT
-,TRBJ1-4,TRBV28,-,CASPLGGGHNEKLFF,TGTGCCAGCCCTTTGGGGGGGGGTCATAATGAAAAACTGTTTTTT
once,TRBJ1-1,TRBV4-1,-,CASSQRTEMNTEAFF,TGCGCCAGCAGCCAAAGGACAGAGATGAACACTGAAGCTTTCTTT
-,TRBJ2-5,TRBV5-1,-,CATSRVGGANQETQYF,TGCGCCACCAGCAGAGTGGGGGGGGCCAACCAAGAGACCCAGTACTTC
-,TRBJ1-2,TRBV9,TRBD1,CASRRDSYYGYTF,TGTGCCAGCAGGAGGGACAGCTACTATGGCTACACCTTC
-,TRBJ1-3,TRBV9,-,CASSVALGSSGNTIYF,TGTGCCAGCAGCGTAGCTCTCGGGAGCTCTGGAAACACCATATATTTT
few,TRBJ2-1,TRBV7-8,TRBD2,CASSPNSGGWNEQFF,TGTGCCAGCAGCCCGAATAGCGGGGGTTGGAATGAGCAGTTCTTC
-,TRBJ1-2,TRBV20-1,-,CSASKGVGYTF,TGCAGTGCTAGCAAAGGGGTTGGCTACACCTTC
-,TRBJ1-2,TRBV6-5,-,CASSHNRISNYGYTF,TGTGCCAGCAGTCACAACAGGATTTCTAACTATGGCTACACCTTC
-,TRBJ1-2,TRBV11-3,-,CASRSTGNYGYTF,TGTGCCAGCAGGAGTACAGGGAACTATGGCTACACCTTC
-,TRBJ1-1,TRBV11-2,-,CASSLDATTWLTGPNTEAFF,TGTGCCAGCAGCTTAGATGCGACTACTTGGTTGACAGGCCCCAACACTGAAGCTTTCTTT
few,TRBJ1-4,TRBV4-1,TRBD1,CASSPTGGTEKLFF,TGCGCCAGCAGCCCGACAGGGGGAACTGAAAAACTGTTTTTT
-,TRBJ1-2,TRBV9,TRBD1,CASSGTGQGYGYTF,TGTGCCAGCAGCGGCACGGGACAGGGCTATGGCTACACCTTC
-,TRBJ2-1,TRBV30,-,CAWSGPGVGAGKYNEQFF,TGTGCCTGGAGTGGACCAGGGGTAGGAGCGGGAAAATACAATGAGCAGTTCTTC
-,TRBJ1-2,TRBV5-1,-,CASSPQDSDGYTF,TGCGCCAGCAGCCCCCAGGACAGCGATGGCTACACCTTC
-,TRBJ1-2,TRBV6-1,-,CASSDLRGGIYGYTF,TGTGCCAGCAGTGACCTGCGGGGCGGTATATATGGCTACACCTTC